The entry that follows covers one T cell receptor beta chain sequence. Its antigen remains unknown. Noted time point: late sampling 161 to 241 days after vaccination in three convalescent patients. The sample's treatment: 10-day PBMC culture with coronavirus spike peptide pools or control peptides (ViraFEST assay). The Oncomine TCR Beta short-read assay was applied to DNA of cultured CD4+ T cells. After culture, CD4+ T cells served as the source for genomic DNA extraction. Each CDR3 protein gets one entry after TCRdb re-called the PCR reads with MiXCR. The data show 15,000 to 20,000 distinct CDR3 sequences, with about 50% seen just once and roughly 18% held by the top ten. This entry comes from a study of vaccination and CD4 T cells after COVID-19. About the research overall: SARS-CoV-2 positivity in convalescent patients was established by nasal swab PCR; some ten had mild and one severe disease. A few convalescent patients underwent sampling at day 14 and then at days 161 to 241 post-vaccination, the study reports.

V shed 2 bases and J shed 8 bases, with 12 bases lying between them. The germline V gene has CDR1 SEHNR and CDR2 FQNEAQ (reference sequence). The CDR3 spans 14 residues. The TCR sequence derives from a human donor who had recovered from COVID-19. This rearrangement joins TRBV7-9 to TRBJ1-4; weak D call: TRBD1 (5 bases). The sequenced sample was CD4+ T cells from blood, cultured in vitro, obtained about 7 months after SARS-CoV-2 vaccination. The DNA for the CDR3 is TGTGCCAGCAGCTTACGTCGGGGCGAAGAAAAACTGTTTTTT. Translation: CASSLRRGEEKLFF.